These 3 T cell receptor beta chains share one sample of origin, sequenced in a study of control samples from healthy donors and cancer patients. Libraries were prepared by immunoSEQ multiplex PCR; TCRdb keeps only in-frame clonotypes and omits some of them. The top ten hold roughly 5.5% of the sample, which has around 140,000 clones, more than 85% seen once. The sequenced material came from blood. Receptors were obtained from a man between 18 and 35 years old in good health.

Remarks on this clone: This CDR3 is also generated by other DNA sequences in the sample. The CDR3 sequence: CASSSGNQPQHF. Written as DNA, the CDR3 is TGTGCCAGCTCATCGGGCAATCAGCCCCAGCATTTT. The genes are TRBV27 and TRBJ1-5; D unresolved. V lost 8 bases and J 2 bases, leaving 7 bases between the germline ends. This CDR3 has 12 amino acids. CDR1 and CDR2 from the germline V gene are MNHEY and SMNVEV (reference sequence).

V gene TRBV27 combines with J gene TRBJ1-5, with unresolved D. Germline V gene sequence: CDR1 MNHEY, CDR2 SMNVEV (reference sequence). This CDR3 has 15 amino acids. V was pared by 6 bases and J by 0 bases, with 12 bases between. In nucleotides, the CDR3 is TGTGCCAGCAGCTTACTGTGGGGTAGCAATCAGCCCCAGCATTTT. Translating gives CASSLLWGSNQPQHF.

This clone is a singleton in its sample. The chain employs TRBV28 and TRBJ1-1, with D maybe TRBD1 (5 bases). V was trimmed by 8 bases and J by 4 bases, leaving 14 bases between them. Germline V lookup: CDR1 MDHEN, CDR2 SYDVKM. The CDR3 totals 13 residues. CDR3 residues: CASAAVGTTEAFF. The CDR3 DNA is TGTGCCAGCGCGGCTGTGGGGACCACTGAAGCTTTCTTT.